Below, 17 T cell receptor beta chains from the same sample are listed, as sequenced in a study of cytomegalovirus exposure and HLA in healthy donors. PCR amplification relied on 60 Vbeta primers (plus 13 Jbeta primers). TCRdb's table, derived via immunoSEQ multiplex PCR, lists solely in-frame clones and lacks some. The repertoire holds 200,000 or so clones, around 76% seen once, with under 0.8% in the top ten. The sequencing sample was made of PBMCs. These receptors came from a man aged 18 to 29 in good health and CMV-seronegative.

Only a few counts were recorded for this clone. This chain joins TRBV19 and TRBJ2-1, with TRBD2 matching over 8 bases. V shed 7 bases and J 5 bases; nucleotides not matched to a gene: 10. CDR3 length: 15 amino acids. Germline assignment: CDR1 LNHDA and CDR2 SQIVND (reference sequence). CDR3 coding DNA: TGTGCCAGTACCCCGGCGGGGGGCGTGCACAATGAGCAGTTCTTC. Translation gives CASTPAGGVHNEQFF.

V gene TRBV6-5 combines with J gene TRBJ2-2; TRBD1 matches 7 bases. V was pared by 5 bases and J by 5 bases, with 2 bases of the junction left unmatched. The CDR3 loop spans 13 amino acids. The germline gives CDR1 MNHEY, CDR2 SVGAGI. The DNA for the CDR3 is TGTGCCAGCAGTGAACAGGGGACCGGGGAGCTGTTTTTT. As protein: CASSEQGTGELFF.

J is TRBJ2-2 and V is TRBV28, with 10 bases fitting TRBD1. The length of the CDR3 is 15 residues. CDR1 MDHEN and CDR2 SYDVKM come from the germline V gene. V lost 5 bases and J lost 7; bases outside the gene matches: 7. CDR3 sequence: CASSVPGQGFGELFF. The CDR3 DNA is TGTGCCAGCAGTGTCCCGGGACAGGGGTTCGGGGAGCTGTTTTTT. The full variable domain, rest sourced from reference TRBV28 and TRBJ2-2, is DVKVTQSSRYLVKRTGEKVFLECVQDMDHENMFWYRQDPGLGLRLIYFSYDVKMKEKGDIPEGYSVSREKKERFSLILESASTNQTSMYLCASSVPGQGFGELFFGEGSRLTVL.

J is TRBJ1-2 and V is TRBV23-1; no definite D call. TRBV23-1 is an open reading frame whose function is uncertain. This CDR3 contains 12 residues. The germline V and J ends were trimmed by 8 bases and 4 bases, with 11 bases remaining between them. The CDR3 is CASHLSFYGYTF. CDR3 DNA sequence: TGCGCCAGCCACCTTAGTTTCTATGGCTACACCTTC.

The genes are TRBV7-9 and TRBJ2-2; 11 bases line up with TRBD1. CDR1 and CDR2 (germline): SEHNR, FQNEAQ (reference sequence). The CDR3 is 17 residues long. The V and J ends lost 8 bases and 5 bases, in that order; junction bases with no gene match: 13. The CDR3 DNA is TGTGCCAGCGAGGAGGGGGACAGGGGGGCATATACCGGGGAGCTGTTTTTT. Protein: CASEEGDRGAYTGELFF.

The rearrangement joins TRBV7-9 to TRBJ2-1; D gene uncertain. The CDR3 is made up of 12 amino acids. Trimming left V 4 bases short and J 4 bases short, with 5 bases between. Germline CDR1 reads SEHNR; CDR2 reads FQNEAQ (reference sequence). CDR3 sequence: CASSSPYNEQFF. The CDR3 nucleotides read TGTGCCAGCAGCTCTCCGTACAATGAGCAGTTCTTC.

CDR3 amino acids: CASSWTSGSTKTQYF. In DNA, the CDR3 is TGTGCCAGCAGTTGGACTAGCGGGAGCACAAAGACCCAGTACTTC. The J gene is TRBJ2-5, the V gene TRBV2; TRBD2 aligns across 13 bases. The CDR3 spans 15 residues. Trimming took 5 bases from V and 6 from J; bases not matched to a gene: 6. Germline V gene data show CDR1 as SNHLY and CDR2 as FYNNEI.

Here the CDR3 DNA reads TGTGCCATACAGGGACCCGGCACTGAAGCTTTCTTT. Its protein is CAIQGPGTEAFF. This chain connects TRBV10-3 to TRBJ1-1, with D tentatively TRBD1 (6 bases). The CDR3 runs to 12 residues. Trimming shortened V by 9 bases and J by 4 bases, and 12 bases separated the two germline ends. Germline loops: CDR1 ENHRY, CDR2 SYGVKD.

This clone came up a few times. The chain is built from TRBV7-2 and TRBJ1-5; tentatively, D is TRBD1 (6 bases). There are 15 residues in the CDR3. With 5 bases removed from V and 0 bases from J, the gap between germline ends came to 11 bases. CDR1 SGHTA and CDR2 FQGNSA come from the germline V gene. CDR3 amino acids: CASSRWTDSNQPQHF. CDR3 sequence (DNA): TGTGCCAGCAGCCGCTGGACAGATAGCAATCAGCCCCAGCATTTT.

The CDR3 here is CASSKRTGGHEKLFF. CDR3 coding DNA: TGTGCCAGCAGCAAAAGGACAGGGGGCCACGAAAAACTGTTTTTT. J is TRBJ1-4 and V is TRBV7-6; 11 bases map to TRBD1. The CDR3 runs to 15 residues. Looked up from germline, CDR1 is SGHVS and CDR2 is FNYEAQ. Trimming cost V 5 bases and J 8 bases; bases outside gene matches: 7.

The CDR3 spells CASSTGDYNEQFF. CDR3 sequence (DNA): TGTGCCAGCAGTACGGGGGACTACAATGAGCAGTTCTTC. J is TRBJ2-1 and V is TRBV7-2, with TRBD2 as a possible D gene (6 bases). The CDR3 length is 13 residues. CDR1 is SGHTA and CDR2 is FQGNSA in the germline V gene. Trimming removed 6 bases at V and 3 bases at J, with 9 bases between.

This clone was seen a handful of times. This chain connects TRBV2 to TRBJ2-3, with a possible D match to TRBD2 (5 bases). The V and J ends lost 7 bases and 6 bases respectively, with 14 bases between them. The CDR3 totals 13 residues. Germline V lookup: CDR1 SNHLY, CDR2 FYNNEI. Here the CDR3 reads CASTWTAGDTQYF. The CDR3, as DNA: TGTGCCAGCACTTGGACTGCAGGCGATACGCAGTATTTT.

Only a few counts were recorded for this clone. The chain links TRBV29-1 to TRBJ1-2; D is possibly TRBD1 (6 bases). The V and J ends lost 5 bases and 0 bases respectively, with 16 bases between them. The germline gives CDR1 SQVTM, CDR2 ANQGSEA. The CDR3 consists of 15 residues. CDR3 loop: CSVKSFTGPNYGYTF. The CDR3 DNA reads TGCAGCGTTAAGTCCTTTACAGGGCCTAACTATGGCTACACCTTC. The whole variable domain, filled in from reference TRBV29-1 and TRBJ1-2, reads SAVISQKPSRDICQRGTSLTIQCQVDSQVTMMFWYRQQPGQSLTLIATANQGSEATYESGFVIDKFPISRPNLTFSTLTVSNMSPEDSSIYLCSVKSFTGPNYGYTFGSGTRLTVV.

The V and J genes are TRBV5-1 and TRBJ1-1; the D gene is possibly TRBD1 (5 bases). Trimming took 4 bases from V and 6 from J, leaving 19 bases between them. Germline-derived CDR1 and CDR2 are SGHRS and YFSETQ. The CDR3 covers 15 residues. The DNA for the CDR3 is TGCGCCAGCAGCGGATCGGCGGGGGGTTTGGCTGAAGCTTTCTTT. Its translation: CASSGSAGGLAEAFF.

The rearrangement uses TRBV6-5 and TRBJ2-1, with 9 bases lining up with TRBD2. The CDR3 extends over 15 amino acids. The V segment lost 0 bases and the J segment 6 bases; nucleotides outside the gene matches: 3. Germline lookup yields CDR1 MNHEY and CDR2 SVGAGI. The CDR3 loop is CASSYSAGGGNEQFF. The CDR3 DNA reads as TGTGCCAGCAGTTACTCTGCGGGAGGGGGCAATGAGCAGTTCTTC.

The gene calls are TRBV6-1 and TRBJ1-5; possibly TRBD1 for D (6 bases). The CDR3 totals 15 residues. Germline-derived CDR1 and CDR2 are MNHNS and SASEGT. V lost 6 bases to trimming and J lost 6 bases, with 18 bases between them. The CDR3 reads CASSPAGAVSQPQHF. The CDR3 nucleotides read TGTGCCAGCAGCCCGGCAGGGGCAGTGAGTCAGCCCCAGCATTTT.

This chain connects TRBV15 to TRBJ2-1; D perhaps matches TRBD1 (6 bases). This CDR3 has 14 amino acids. Trimming removed 0 bases at V and 5 bases at J, with 8 bases between. Germline CDR1 reads LNHNV; CDR2 reads YYDKDF (reference sequence). The CDR3 nucleotides read TGTGCCACCAGCAGAGATTCAGGGGACAATGAGCAGTTCTTC. It specifies CATSRDSGDNEQFF.